Shown below are 7 T cell receptor beta chains from a single sample sequenced in a study of T-cell memory formation after mild COVID-19. TCRdb redid the calling of the 5' RACE reads with MiXCR, one entry per CDR3 protein. The sample consists of 450,000 to 700,000 distinct CDR3 sequences, roughly 18% of them appearing once. Sequences were obtained from PBMCs or a T cell subset sorted from them (not recorded which). These receptors were obtained from an adult woman who had mild COVID-19 (a few samples of this study predate the infection). Cell type and time point are not known.

This rearrangement joins TRBV29-1 to TRBJ2-7, with D tentatively TRBD1 (5 bases). The germline V and J ends were trimmed by 7 bases and 0 bases, with 19 bases remaining between them. This CDR3 spans 15 amino acids. Germline CDR1 is SQVTM and CDR2 is ANQGSEA. For the CDR3, the DNA is TGCAGCGGGATTTCGACAGAACACCCCTCCTACGAGCAGTACTTC. This sequence encodes CSGISTEHPSYEQYF.

CDR3 DNA: TGTGCCAGCAGCACCGAAAGGACAGGGGAGGCATCTGGCTACACCTTC. Its protein is CASSTERTGEASGYTF. The chain has TRBV7-9 and TRBJ1-2; 9 nucleotides match TRBD1. CDR3 length: 16 amino acids. The germline gives CDR1 SEHNR, CDR2 FQNEAQ (reference sequence). Unmatched junction bases numbered 14, after V lost 5 bases and J lost 7 bases.

This clonotype was counted between two and nine times. The CDR3 sequence is CASSLGLFLRGADTQYF. The CDR3 nucleotides read TGCGCCAGCAGCTTGGGCCTCTTCTTACGAGGTGCAGATACGCAGTATTTT. This chain connects TRBV5-1 to TRBJ2-3; D not certain. The germline CDR1 and CDR2 sequences are SGHRS and YFSETQ. Trimming took off 0 bases at V and 4 bases at J, with 18 bases between the two ends. This CDR3 is 17 amino acids long.

The rearrangement uses TRBV6-4 and TRBJ2-3, with a tentative D call TRBD2 (7 bases). V shed 3 bases and J shed 1 base, with 11 bases lying between them. Germline-derived CDR1 and CDR2 are MRHNA and SNTAGT. The CDR3 runs 15 residues. CDR3 amino acids: CASSEGGGGTDTQYF. The DNA of the CDR3 is TGTGCCAGCAGTGAAGGGGGAGGGGGCACAGATACGCAGTATTTT.

The chain joins TRBV24-1 to TRBJ2-1, with no clear D. Trimming stripped 3 bases from V and 0 bases from J, with 17 bases between. The CDR3 loop spans 18 amino acids. Germline CDR1 is KGHDR and CDR2 is SFDVKD. The CDR3 spells CATSDTLQTLSSYNEQFF. CDR3 DNA sequence: TGTGCCACCAGTGATACCCTTCAGACTCTAAGCTCCTACAATGAGCAGTTCTTC.

This clonotype was seen only once. The V call is TRBV4-1, the J call TRBJ2-3; possible D gene TRBD2, 6 bases. The CDR3 has 15 residues. V was cut by 3 bases and J by 3 bases, with 13 bases left in between. Germline values: CDR1 MGHRA, CDR2 YSYEKL. The CDR3 is CASSQEPGRTDTQYF. The CDR3 DNA sequence: TGCGCCAGCAGCCAGGAACCAGGGAGGACAGATACGCAGTATTTT.

The genes are TRBV12-3 or TRBV12-4 and TRBJ1-3; D may be TRBD1 (5 bases). This CDR3 spans 13 amino acids. Trimming shortened V by 8 bases and J by 4 bases, and 12 bases separated the two germline ends. CDR3 sequence (DNA): TGTGCCAGCTGGGGGGGATACGGAAACACCATATATTTT. Translated, it gives CASWGGYGNTIYF.